The TCR beta chain described here comes from a study of blood T cell repertoires in COVID-19. Overall study context: Acute and convalescent COVID-19 specimens originated in the United States, Italy and Spain.

Produced via immunoSEQ multiplex PCR; TCRdb's table is partial and in-frame only. The sample lists 150,000 to 200,000 clones, 80% to 90% occurring once. Germline V lookup: CDR1 SGDLS, CDR2 YYNGEE. Trimming took 4 bases from V and 6 from J; bases not matched to a gene: 5. The CDR3 extends over 14 amino acids. This chain connects TRBV9 to TRBJ2-2; 8 positions agree with TRBD2. The sequenced material came from peripheral blood. The sequence was obtained from a woman aged 60-75 years with COVID-19, enrolled during active disease. CDR3 nucleotide sequence: TGTGCCAGCAGCCCCGGGGGGGTAGCCGGGGAGCTGTTTTTT. This gives the protein CASSPGGVAGELFF.